The rows below give T cell receptor beta chains drawn from one sample of a study of tumor-infiltrating lymphocytes in primary liver carcinoma. TCRdb reprocessed the multiplex PCR reads via MiXCR and lists one record per CDR3 protein. The table lists around 99,000 distinct CDR3 sequences, roughly 70% of them singletons. The material sequenced was tumor-adjacent normal liver tissue. The receptors shown here come from a man in his forties with primary liver carcinoma and hepatitis B virus infection. Each CDR3 is given with its conserved first and last residue. The D gene is left open where the match is weak. The size of a clone is reported for some rows only, either as once, few or many, or as a class for expanded clones.

TRBJ2-7 | . | TRBD2 | TRBV11-2 | CDSSRSGLAGTYEQCF | TGTGACAGCAGCCGGTCCGGACTAGCGGGAACCTACGAGCAGTGCTTC
TRBJ2-2 | many | . | TRBV6-1 | CASSELRHANTGELFF | TGTGCCAGCAGTGAACTACGGCACGCGAACACCGGGGAGCTGTTTTTT
TRBJ2-7 | many | TRBD2 | TRBV28 | CASSLSGGAYEQYF | TGTGCCAGCAGTTTATCGGGAGGGGCCTACGAGCAGTACTTC
TRBJ1-5 | . | . | TRBV28 | CAILGNEGNQPQHF | TGTGCCATTTTGGGTAACGAGGGCAATCAGCCCCAGCATTTT
TRBJ2-7 | many | . | TRBV29-1 | CSVERAGGRPGEQYF | TGCAGCGTTGAGAGGGCTGGCGGCAGGCCAGGGGAGCAGTACTTC
TRBJ2-3 | . | . | TRBV7-9 | CAKSNNRADTQYF | TGTGCCAAGAGCAATAACAGGGCAGATACGCAGTATTTT
TRBJ1-2 | . | TRBD1 | TRBV7-8 | CASSLRTGNRYGYTF | TGTGCCAGCAGCTTGCGGACAGGGAACCGCTATGGCTACACCTTC
TRBJ2-1 | . | TRBD2 | TRBV29-1 | CSIEGTSGGGKYNEQFF | TGCAGCATTGAAGGGACTAGCGGAGGAGGGAAATACAATGAGCAGTTCTTT
TRBJ2-3 | . | . | TRBV28 | CASILGTDTQYF | .
TRBJ1-5 | many | TRBD1 | TRBV6-1 | CASSEVDRGQDQPQHF | TGTGCCAGCAGTGAAGTGGACAGGGGGCAAGATCAGCCCCAGCATTTT
TRBJ2-7 | many | . | TRBV14 | CASSRGGSGYEQYF | TGTGCCAGCAGCCGAGGAGGGAGCGGCTACGAGCAGTACTTC
TRBJ2-7 | . | TRBD2 | TRBV11-2 | CASSLSGLAGSYEQYF | TGTGCCAGCAGCCTGTCTGGACTAGCGGGAAGCTACGAGCAGTACTTC
TRBJ2-2 | few | . | TRBV24-1 | CATSDPGSPTGELFF | TGTGCCACCAGTGATCCAGGCTCACCTACCGGGGAGCTGTTTTTT
TRBJ2-1 | . | . | TRBV11-2 | CASSLTYSISEGGNEQFF | TGTGCCAGCAGCTTAACATATTCTATTAGCGAGGGGGGCAATGAGCAGTTCTTC
TRBJ1-1 | . | . | TRBV6-2/TRBV6-3 | CDSSWDPNTEAFF | TGTGACAGCAGCTGGGACCCGAACACGGAAGCTTTCTTT
TRBJ2-3 | many | . | TRBV12-3/TRBV12-4 | CASSFSPNPTDTQYF | TGTGCCAGCAGTTTTTCCCCCAACCCCACAGATACGCAGTATTTT
TRBJ2-2 | . | . | TRBV12-3/TRBV12-4 | CTSSLGIGELFF | TGTACCAGCAGTTTGGGCATCGGGGAGCTGTTTTTT
TRBJ2-3 | medium-sized | . | TRBV11-2 | CASSSGTLEVGDTQYF | TGTGCCAGCAGCTCGGGAACTTTGGAGGTTGGAGATACGCAGTATTTT
TRBJ2-1 | . | . | TRBV11-2 | CASSSVLGSNEEFF | TGTGCCAGCAGCTCGGTGCTGGGAAGCAATGAGGAGTTCTTC
TRBJ1-1 | many | . | TRBV5-1 | CASSLAESAEAFF | TGCGCCAGCAGCTTGGCCGAGTCAGCTGAAGCTTTCTTT
TRBJ1-2 | . | . | TRBV29-1 | CSRGGLDYDYTF | TGCAGCAGGGGGGGACTGGACTATGACTACACCTTC
TRBJ1-1 | medium-sized | TRBD1 | TRBV11-2 | CASTRRQGEWAEAFF | TGTGCCAGCACCCGGAGACAGGGTGAATGGGCTGAAGCTTTCTTT
TRBJ2-2 | . | . | TRBV6-6 | CTNTLSSGELFF | TGTACCAACACCCTATCCTCCGGGGAGCTGTTCTTT
TRBJ2-5 | . | TRBD2 | TRBV11-2 | CASSGDIQETQYF | TGTGCCAGTAGCGGGGACATTCAAGAGACCCAGTACTTC
TRBJ2-1 | few | TRBD2 | TRBV28 | CASEPSFVAGGGDEQFF | TGTGCCAGCGAACCCTCGTTTGTAGCGGGAGGAGGCGATGAGCAGTTCTTC
TRBJ2-1 | . | . | TRBV5-6 | CASNLEGSSSYNEQFF | TGTGCCAGCAACTTGGAAGGGTCGAGCTCCTACAATGAGCAGTTCTTC